This T cell receptor (beta chain) originates from a study of cytomegalovirus exposure and HLA in healthy donors. Study outcomes and limitations: Among CMV-associated TCR beta chains, most appeared HLA-restricted in a later analysis. Later analysis demonstrated an association between a missense DCLRE1C variant and TCR beta V- and J-gene trimming.

Both 60 Vbeta primers and 13 Jbeta primers went into the PCR. The repertoire was sequenced with immunoSEQ multiplex PCR; TCRdb's copy has only in-frame clones and lacks some. The sample has around 100,000 clones; 82% are singletons. Germline V gene data show CDR1 as SNHLY and CDR2 as FYNNEI. This CDR3 has 15 residues. V dropped 1 base and J dropped 0 bases, with 7 bases sitting between them. This clone was picked up a small number of times. Its target is unknown. The chain joins TRBV2 to TRBJ2-1; D gene ambiguous. This TCR was recovered from a young man in good health and CMV-seropositive. The sequencing input was PBMCs. Here the CDR3 reads CASSEEISSYNEQFF. CDR3 in DNA: TGTGCCAGCAGTGAAGAGATTAGCTCCTACAATGAGCAGTTCTTC.